The table lists the clone carrying this T cell receptor beta chain with a few counts. This sample is drawn from a study of cytomegalovirus exposure and HLA in healthy donors. 13 Jbeta primers and 60 Vbeta primers were used for the PCR. TCRdb keeps only in-frame clones here, not all; method: immunoSEQ multiplex PCR. Of 120,000 or so clones listed, more than 15% were seen once; the top ten hold 2.9%. The clonotype originates from a female donor in good health and CMV-seropositive. Sequencing input: PBMCs.

The CDR3 loop is CAWGRTGGSNTGELFF. The CDR3 bases are TGTGCCTGGGGGAGGACAGGGGGGTCGAACACCGGGGAGCTGTTTTTT. V usage is TRBV30 and J usage is TRBJ2-2; 10 nucleotides line up with TRBD1. The CDR3 runs 16 residues. Germline V CDR1 and CDR2: GTSNPN, SVGIG (reference sequence). The ends lost 5 bases at V and 0 bases at J; junction bases unmatched: 6.